This T cell receptor (beta chain) comes out of a study of blood T cell repertoires in COVID-19. Background on the study: Samples representing acute and convalescent COVID-19 were sourced from the United States, Italy and Spain. Sample material is recorded as cDNA or gDNA derived from T cells, B-cell-depleted T cells, or PBMCs.

Authors' data handling: Quantification of nucleated cells was approximated via reference gene primer amplification. Assay: immunoSEQ multiplex PCR; the TCRdb copy retains only in-frame clones and omits some. V and J calls and clone size are those listed in that table; D and trimming were worked out from the DNA. Among about 190,000 clones, roughly 90% were seen once, and the ten largest hold about 7%. Germline V gene data show CDR1 as SGHDT and CDR2 as YYEEEE. With 4 bases clipped from V and 0 bases from J, the junction kept 9 bases outside the gene matches. This CDR3 contains 16 residues. The TCR originated in a man aged 40-55 years with acute or convalescent COVID-19. This chain uses TRBV5-6 with TRBJ1-1, with 7 bases aligning to TRBD1. Input material: peripheral blood. The CDR3, as DNA: TGTGCCAGCAGCAGTACTCGGACAGGCCTGAACACTGAAGCTTTCTTT. This gives the protein CASSSTRTGLNTEAFF.